What follows are 13 T cell receptor beta chains derived from one specimen sequenced in a study of T cell repertoires in cytomegalovirus infection. TCRdb re-called the reads through MiXCR, storing one row per CDR3 protein. The sample records around 360,000 distinct CDR3 sequences, about 34% being singletons. Antigen specificity for these receptors is unknown. This sample comprised cultured PBMCs, obtained from culture after CMV antigen stimulation. The receptors were gathered from a human donor in good health (CMV status not recorded). Some clones in this sample may be carry-over from other donors' samples.

This clonotype has only a few counts. The chain uses TRBV7-9 and TRBJ1-1, with no clear D. CDR1 is SEHNR, CDR2 FQNEAQ, per germline (reference sequence). CDR3 length: 15 residues. Trimming left V 3 bases short and J 1 base short, with 12 bases between. This CDR3 is CASSLTDAGNTEAFF. In nucleotides, the CDR3 is TGTGCCAGCAGCTTGACGGACGCGGGGAACACTGAAGCTTTCTTT.

This clonotype was recorded a few times. The V gene is TRBV6-2 or TRBV6-3, the J gene TRBJ2-7, with D perhaps given as TRBD1 or TRBD2 (5 bases each). In germline, CDR1 is MNHEY, CDR2 SVGEGT. The CDR3 spans 12 residues. Trimming shortened V by 6 bases and J by 6 bases, and 12 bases separated the two germline ends. This chain's CDR3 is CASSLTGTEQYV. The CDR3 DNA follows: TGTGCCAGCAGCCTTACCGGGACCGAGCAGTACGTC.

This chain joins TRBV12-3 or TRBV12-4 and TRBJ2-3; no firm D call. This CDR3 has 15 residues. Trimming took off 6 bases at V and 5 bases at J, with 18 bases between the two ends. The CDR3 DNA sequence: TGTGCCAGCAGCTTGGGCGGCCCTGTGGGAGATACGCAGTATTTT. Amino acids: CASSLGGPVGDTQYF.

In this sample, this clonotype turned up a few times. The chain has TRBV4-1 and TRBJ1-5; 7 positions agree with TRBD1. The CDR3 runs 15 residues. After removal of 11 bases from V and 6 bases from J, the junction contained 16 bases not matched to a gene. Germline loops: CDR1 MGHRA, CDR2 YSYEKL. The DNA for the CDR3 is TGCGCCCGCAAGGGACCGGGACAGAGGTGTCAGCCCCAGCATTTT. It yields the protein CARKGPGQRCQPQHF.

This clonotype was seen more than once but under ten times. J is TRBJ2-1 and V is TRBV2; D unresolved. V was pared by 6 bases and J by 7 bases, with 16 bases between. This CDR3 contains 14 residues. CDR1 and CDR2 (germline): SNHLY, FYNNEI. The CDR3 spells CASSPPEMMNEQFF. CDR3 DNA sequence: TGTGCCAGCAGCCCACCAGAGATGATGAATGAGCAGTTCTTC.

V and J are TRBV4-3 and TRBJ1-1; D remains ambiguous. There are 13 residues in the CDR3. V lost 1 base to trimming and J lost 7 bases, with 10 bases between them. CDR1 is LGHNA, CDR2 YSLEER, per germline. CDR3 nucleotides: TGCGCCAGCAGCCAAGTAAGACCCGGTGAAGCTTTCTTT. Its translation: CASSQVRPGEAFF.

This clonotype was detected a few times. The chain carries TRBV7-2 and TRBJ2-7, with TRBD2 identical over 9 bases. Germline CDR1 is SGHTA and CDR2 is FQGNSA. V was pared by 6 bases and J by 3 bases, with 6 bases of the junction left unmatched. This CDR3 region has 14 residues. The CDR3 sequence: CASSSAGGSYEQYF. In nucleotides, the CDR3 is TGTGCCAGCAGTTCCGCGGGAGGGAGCTACGAGCAGTACTTC.

This chain links TRBV6-2 or TRBV6-3 with TRBJ1-1; 8 bases are a match to TRBD1. The CDR3 has 16 amino acids. Germline assignment: CDR1 MNHEY and CDR2 SVGEGT. The V segment lost 0 bases and the J segment 3 bases; nucleotides outside the gene matches: 6. For the CDR3, the DNA is TGTGCCAGCAGTTACTCCCAGGGGGCGATCCACACTGAAGCTTTCTTT. Translation gives CASSYSQGAIHTEAFF.

The genes are TRBV11-2 and TRBJ1-1, with 9 bases that match TRBD1. Germline V gene data show CDR1 as SGHAT and CDR2 as FQNNGV. With V trimmed by 5 bases and J by 5 bases, 6 bases remained unmatched. The CDR3 has 14 amino acids. The CDR3 is CASSPGQGRTEAFF. For the CDR3, the DNA is TGTGCCAGCAGCCCCGGACAGGGGAGAACTGAAGCTTTCTTT.

This clonotype was recorded a few times. J is TRBJ2-1 and V is TRBV28; D is undetermined. The germline gives CDR1 MDHEN, CDR2 SYDVKM. The CDR3 contains 17 residues. The germline V and J ends were trimmed by 4 bases and 0 bases, with 16 bases remaining between them. Here the CDR3 reads CASSSFRGATSYNEQFF. In DNA form, the CDR3 reads TGTGCCAGCAGTTCCTTCCGCGGCGCCACCTCCTACAATGAGCAGTTCTTC.

In this sample, this clonotype turned up a few times. The chain employs TRBV5-4 and TRBJ2-5; D may be TRBD2 (6 bases). Germline loops: CDR1 SGHNT, CDR2 YYREEE (reference sequence). With 2 bases removed from V and 2 bases from J, the gap between germline ends came to 10 bases. The CDR3 has 14 amino acids. The CDR3 sequence is CASSFEGGQETQYF. The CDR3 DNA sequence: TGTGCCAGCAGCTTTGAGGGAGGACAAGAGACCCAGTACTTC.

This clonotype was observed a handful of times. V and J are TRBV7-8 and TRBJ2-5, with D tentatively TRBD1 (5 bases). This CDR3 comprises 14 residues. V gave up 4 bases and J gave up 2 bases, with 11 bases separating them. Germline V gives CDR1 SGHVS, CDR2 FQNEAQ. The CDR3 nucleotides are TGTGCCAGCAGCTCTGACAGAGAGCAAGAGACCCAGTACTTC. Encoded protein: CASSSDREQETQYF.

The V gene is TRBV11-3, the J gene TRBJ1-1, with D unresolved. V lost 5 bases and J lost 6, with 13 bases in between. Germline V lookup: CDR1 SGHNT, CDR2 YENEEA. The CDR3 sequence is 13 residues long. CDR3: CASSQDGKPEAFF. DNA of the CDR3: TGTGCCAGCAGCCAAGACGGAAAACCTGAAGCTTTCTTT.